The rows below give T cell receptor beta chains drawn from one sample of a study of blood T cell repertoires in COVID-19. Only in-frame clones appear in the TCRdb table, and some are missing; sequencing was by immunoSEQ multiplex PCR. The sample has roughly 110,000 clones, roughly 88% seen once. Sequencing used peripheral blood. The receptors were gathered from a man aged 50 to 59 with active or convalescent COVID-19. CDR3s include the opening cysteine and the closing phenylalanine or tryptophan. The order of the fields is V gene, clone size, J gene, D gene, CDR3 protein, CDR3 DNA. A D gene is named only where the DNA matches it firmly. Not all rows give a size; the values are once, few, many and, for expanded clones, a class.

TRBV7-2,-,TRBJ1-5,-,CASSLGAGRQPQHF,TGTGCCAGCAGCTTGGGGGCTGGACGTCAGCCCCAGCATTTT
TRBV19,-,TRBJ1-1,-,CASGGYTEAFF,TGTGCCAGCGGAGGGTACACTGAAGCTTTCTTT
TRBV19,-,TRBJ1-5,-,CASSIRGRDNQPQHF,TGTGCCAGTAGTATCAGAGGTCGTGATAATCAGCCCCAGCATTTT
TRBV19,-,TRBJ1-5,-,CATGRGSNQPQHF,TGTGCGACTGGTAGGGGTAGCAATCAGCCCCAGCATTTT
TRBV11-2,-,TRBJ1-2,-,CASSLILRTKINYGYTF,TGTGCCAGCAGCTTAATCCTTCGGACAAAGATTAACTATGGCTACACCTTC
TRBV28,once,TRBJ2-2,-,CAAQLAINTGELFF,TGTGCCGCCCAGCTAGCGATAAACACCGGGGAGCTGTTTTTT
TRBV6-5,-,TRBJ2-7,TRBD2,CASSYSGTSGYYEQYF,TGTGCCAGCAGTTACTCCGGGACTAGCGGGTATTACGAGCAGTACTTC
TRBV4-3,-,TRBJ2-2,TRBD1,CASSQVGQGRVGELFF,TGCGCCAGCAGCCAAGTGGGACAGGGTAGAGTCGGGGAGCTGTTTTTT
TRBV3-1/TRBV3-2,once,TRBJ2-3,-,CASSQEGGTQYF,TGTGCCAGCAGCCAAGAAGGGGGTACGCAGTATTTT
TRBV5-1,-,TRBJ2-3,-,CASSLGQRADTQYF,TGCGCCAGCAGCTTGGGTCAGAGGGCAGATACGCAGTATTTT
TRBV7-8,-,TRBJ2-7,TRBD2,CASTPGLHYEQYF,TGTGCCAGCACCCCGGGACTACACTACGAGCAGTACTTC
TRBV11-2,-,TRBJ2-7,TRBD1,CASSLRDRVSYEQYF,TGTGCCAGCAGCTTACGGGACAGGGTGTCCTACGAGCAGTACTTC
TRBV6-5,-,TRBJ2-7,-,CASSYGRAYEQYF,TGTGCCAGCAGTTACGGCCGTGCCTACGAGCAGTACTTC
TRBV6-5,-,TRBJ1-1,TRBD1,CASRTTGGLGTEAFF,TGTGCCAGCAGGACGACAGGGGGCCTGGGCACTGAAGCTTTCTTT
TRBV5-1,-,TRBJ1-2,-,CASSLDGIYGYTF,TGCGCCAGCAGCTTGGACGGGATCTATGGCTACACCTTC
TRBV30,-,TRBJ2-5,-,CAWSVGALIQETQYF,TGTGCCTGGAGTGTAGGGGCCCTGATCCAAGAGACCCAGTACTTC
TRBV5-1,-,TRBJ1-1,-,CASSFVTMNTEAFF,TGCGCCAGCAGCTTTGTGACAATGAACACTGAAGCTTTCTTT
TRBV7-9,once,TRBJ2-7,-,CASSATGYEQYF,TGTGCCAGCAGCGCTACAGGCTACGAGCAGTACTTC
TRBV27,-,TRBJ2-3,-,CASSLSSPTDTQYF,TGTGCCAGCAGTTTATCGAGCCCCACAGATACGCAGTATTTT
TRBV29-1,once,TRBJ2-3,TRBD2,CSVGGGAGDTQYF,TGCAGCGTTGGGGGAGGGGCGGGGGATACGCAGTATTTT
TRBV29-1,-,TRBJ1-2,TRBD1,CSVPRTGTDGYTF,TGCAGCGTGCCCCGGACAGGGACCGATGGCTACACCTTC
TRBV3-1/TRBV3-2,-,TRBJ1-5,-,CASSQRGSNQPQHF,TGTGCCAGCAGCCAGCGGGGGAGCAATCAGCCCCAGCATTTT
TRBV18,-,TRBJ2-1,-,CASSPQGANEQFF,TGTGCCAGCTCACCGCAAGGGGCTAATGAGCAGTTCTTC
TRBV5-4,-,TRBJ1-2,-,CASSSTGGYTF,TGTGCCAGCAGCTCTACAGGTGGCTACACCTTC
TRBV5-6,-,TRBJ2-7,-,CASSAGTAAYEQYF,TGTGCCAGCAGCGCGGGGACAGCCGCCTACGAGCAGTACTTC
TRBV2,-,TRBJ2-3,-,CASKRPSTDTQYF,TGTGCCAGCAAGCGGCCGAGCACAGATACGCAGTATTTT
TRBV19,-,TRBJ1-1,-,CASRPTGRTNTEAFF,TGTGCCAGTAGACCTACAGGGCGAACGAACACTGAAGCTTTCTTT
TRBV4-1,few,TRBJ2-2,TRBD2,CASSQHGLAGPGELFF,TGCGCCAGCAGCCAACACGGACTAGCGGGACCCGGGGAGCTGTTTTTT
TRBV29-1,-,TRBJ1-1,TRBD1,CSVATGGANTEAFF,TGCAGCGTTGCGACAGGGGGGGCGAACACTGAAGCTTTCTTT
TRBV5-4,-,TRBJ2-5,TRBD2,CASSLKAGGGETQYF,TGTGCCAGCAGCTTGAAGGCGGGAGGAGGAGAGACCCAGTACTTC
TRBV11-2,-,TRBJ1-4,-,CASSLDLSATGGEKLFF,TGTGCCAGCAGCTTAGATCTCTCGGCCACGGGTGGTGAAAAACTGTTTTTT
TRBV5-6,-,TRBJ2-2,TRBD1,CASSPTGGTGELFF,TGTGCCAGCAGCCCGACAGGGGGAACCGGGGAGCTGTTTTTT
TRBV12-3/TRBV12-4,-,TRBJ2-1,TRBD2,CASSPGGGEQFF,TGTGCCAGCAGTCCTGGCGGGGGTGAGCAGTTCTTC
TRBV9,-,TRBJ2-7,TRBD2,CASSSRLAGTFYEQYF,TGTGCCAGCAGCTCAAGACTAGCGGGAACGTTCTACGAGCAGTACTTC
TRBV19,-,TRBJ2-7,TRBD1,CASSRRDRTGGEYF,TGTGCCAGTAGCCGTAGAGATCGAACAGGGGGCGAGTACTTC
TRBV19,-,TRBJ2-1,-,CASSIVPGAYNEQFF,TGTGCCAGTAGTATAGTCCCAGGGGCCTACAATGAGCAGTTCTTC
TRBV28,-,TRBJ1-5,TRBD1,CASRATGTASNQPQHF,TGTGCCAGCCGCGCTACCGGGACAGCGAGCAATCAGCCCCAGCATTTT
TRBV6-5,-,TRBJ1-6,TRBD1,CASGTASNSPLHF,TGTGCCAGCGGGACAGCTAGTAATTCACCCCTCCACTTT
TRBV30,-,TRBJ2-6,TRBD1,CAWSVALTGVSSGANVLTF,TGTGCCTGGAGCGTAGCCCTGACAGGGGTCTCCTCTGGGGCCAACGTCCTGACTTTC
TRBV13,few,TRBJ1-1,TRBD1,CASYHRGRGRTEAFF,TGTGCCAGCTACCACAGGGGGCGCGGTCGCACTGAAGCTTTCTTT
TRBV30,-,TRBJ2-5,TRBD2,CAWSEGLAGVSETQYF,TGTGCCTGGAGTGAGGGACTAGCGGGAGTGTCGGAGACCCAGTACTTC
TRBV28,-,TRBJ2-5,-,CASRLIQGGETQYF,TGTGCCAGCCGGTTAATCCAGGGTGGGGAGACCCAGTACTTC
TRBV27,-,TRBJ2-7,TRBD2,CASSLRWGGRFSYEQYF,TGTGCCAGCAGTTTACGGTGGGGCGGGAGGTTCTCCTACGAGCAGTACTTC
TRBV6-1,-,TRBJ1-5,TRBD1,CASSEANRGRNQPQHF,TGTGCCAGCAGTGAAGCCAACAGGGGAAGAAATCAGCCCCAGCATTTT
TRBV7-8,once,TRBJ2-7,TRBD2,CASSPQRREGSSYEQYF,TGTGCCAGCAGTCCCCAAAGGCGGGAGGGGAGCTCCTACGAGCAGTACTTC